Included here is one TCR beta chain sequence, with context. Its target is unknown. Each of the CD4+ naive, central memory, regulatory and stem cell-like memory populations was sorted via CD45RO/CCR7/CD25/CD127/CD95/CD27. These data originate in a study of beta chain features in type 1 diabetes. Looking at the study overall: Patients shared similar age, gender and cell yields with healthy donors.

The germline CDR1 and CDR2 sequences are SGHNT and YYREEE (reference sequence). CDR3 length: 16 residues. V lost 0 bases, J lost 2 bases, and 3 bases stayed unmatched. Study-wide points: TCRB CDR3s from Type 1 diabetes patients were moderately but significantly shorter in all four CD4+ subsets. The naive, central memory and Treg TCRB repertoires of patients appeared to be more similar to one another than those of healthy donors.

Every bit of the isolated RNA underwent reverse transcription, so sequencing read expressed TCRB transcripts. Some clones are missing from TCRdb's copy, which holds only in-frame ones; the method was immunoSEQ multiplex PCR. The data contain about 270,000 clones, roughly 13% of them singletons. The chain combines TRBV5-4 with TRBJ2-5, with 11 bases matching TRBD2. The clonotype originates from a man aged 30-40 years with type 1 diabetes. Sequenced: naive CD4+ T cells from blood. The CDR3 region is CASSLGGTSGQETQYF. The CDR3 coding sequence is TGTGCCAGCAGCTTGGGGGGGACTAGCGGTCAAGAGACCCAGTACTTC.